Following are 28 T cell receptor beta chains from one sample sequenced in a study of CD8+ T cells in alopecia areata. Treatment denoted: oral pan-JAK inhibitor, 5-10 mg twice daily. cDNA prepared by RNA extraction and subsequent reverse transcription served as the template for sequencing. Profiling relied on immunoSEQ multiplex PCR, and the TCRdb table lists in-frame clones only, not all of them. The sample contains about 180,000 clones, approximately 49% of which appear only once. Here the sequenced sample was CD8+ T cells sorted from blood, taken around week 52, from a patient treated with tofacitinib. The receptors originated from a human donor with alopecia areata.

The chain couples TRBV29-1 to TRBJ2-5; a possible D gene is TRBD2 (5 bases). V dropped 2 bases and J dropped 3 bases, with 7 bases sitting between them. This CDR3 is built from 12 residues. From germline, CDR1 is SQVTM and CDR2 ANQGSEA. CDR3 sequence (DNA): TGCAGCGTTGAAAGAGGGAAAGAGACCCAGTACTTC. It codes for CSVERGKETQYF.

CDR3 nucleotides: TGTGCCAGCAGCTTAGTCAGGATGGATGGCTACACCTTC. Translating gives CASSLVRMDGYTF. The gene calls are TRBV7-2 and TRBJ1-2; D remains unclear. The V gene's germline CDR1 is SGHTA and CDR2 FQGNSA. The CDR3 runs 13 residues. Trimming cost V 1 base and J 6 bases, with 9 bases left between them. The variable domain in full, completed from reference TRBV7-2 and TRBJ1-2, reads GAGVSQSPSNKVTEKGKDVELRCDPISGHTALYWYRQSLGQGLEFLIYFQGNSAPDKSGLPSDRFSAERTGGSVSTLTIQRTQQEDSAVYLCASSLVRMDGYTFGSGTRLTVV.

V is TRBV29-1 and J is TRBJ1-2; no reliable D call. This CDR3 contains 13 residues. Trimming removed 2 bases at V and 0 bases at J, with 7 bases between. Germline CDR1 is SQVTM and CDR2 is ANQGSEA. The CDR3 loop reads CSVESWSNYGYTF. The DNA of the CDR3 is TGCAGCGTTGAATCATGGTCTAACTATGGCTACACCTTC.

The genes are TRBV2 and TRBJ2-5, with a tentative D call TRBD1 (6 bases). This CDR3 comprises 15 residues. The V and J ends lost 4 bases and 1 base respectively, with 13 bases between them. CDR1 SNHLY and CDR2 FYNNEI come from the germline V gene. This chain's CDR3 is CASSGPQGPQETQYF. The CDR3 nucleotides are TGTGCCAGCAGTGGCCCCCAGGGGCCCCAAGAGACCCAGTACTTC.

The CDR3 loop reads CAWSVHRQSNYGYTF. The DNA for the CDR3 is TGTGCCTGGAGTGTTCACAGACAGAGTAACTATGGCTACACCTTC. The chain is built from TRBV30 and TRBJ1-2; a possible D gene is TRBD1 (5 bases). V was clipped by 0 bases and J by 1 base, with 12 bases between them. Looked up from germline, CDR1 is GTSNPN and CDR2 is SVGIG (reference sequence). The CDR3 has 15 residues. Together with reference TRBV30 and TRBJ1-2, the CDR3 gives the full variable domain: SQTIHQWPATLVQPVGSPLSLECTVEGTSNPNLYWYRQAAGRGLQLLFYSVGIGQISSEVPQNLSASRPQDRQFILSSKKLLLSDSGFYLCAWSVHRQSNYGYTFGSGTRLTVV.

The V gene is TRBV5-4, the J gene TRBJ2-7; the D gene could be TRBD1 or TRBD2 (5 bases each). There are 13 residues in the CDR3. V shed 5 bases and J shed 2 bases, with 11 bases lying between them. From germline, CDR1 is SGHNT and CDR2 YYREEE (reference sequence). The chain's CDR3 is CASSRDGPYEQYF. For the CDR3, the DNA is TGTGCCAGCAGTAGGGACGGACCCTACGAGCAGTACTTC.

V usage is TRBV10-3 and J usage is TRBJ2-3; 11 bases are a match to TRBD2. The germline gives CDR1 ENHRY, CDR2 SYGVKD. There are 16 residues in the CDR3. Losses at the gene ends were 9 bases for V and 2 bases for J; bases not matched to a gene: 10. CDR3 in amino acids: CAIAPASGGITDTQYF. The CDR3 nucleotides are TGTGCCATTGCACCTGCTAGCGGGGGGATCACAGATACGCAGTATTTT.

V is TRBV9 and J is TRBJ1-1; D uncertain. This CDR3 contains 13 residues. Germline lookup yields CDR1 SGDLS and CDR2 YYNGEE. V dropped 0 bases and J dropped 4 bases, with 7 bases sitting between them. CDR3 sequence reads: CASSVGAVTEAFF. The CDR3 region has the DNA TGTGCCAGCAGCGTAGGGGCAGTCACTGAAGCTTTCTTT.

V and J are TRBV15 and TRBJ1-2; possibly TRBD1 for D (6 bases). The CDR3 is 15 amino acids. V lost 0 bases to trimming and J lost 7 bases, with 15 bases between them. Germline CDR1 is LNHNV and CDR2 is YYDKDF (reference sequence). CDR3 DNA sequence: TGTGCCACCAGCAGAGACAGGGGTGCTAATAGTGGCTACACCTTC. It yields the protein CATSRDRGANSGYTF.

The chain carries TRBV5-4 and TRBJ2-1; 7 bases map to TRBD2. The CDR3 has 14 amino acids. Looked up from germline, CDR1 is SGHNT and CDR2 is YYREEE (reference sequence). J was trimmed by 0 bases and V by 6 bases; bases with no gene match: 3. This CDR3 is CASTAGDSYNEQFF. CDR3 in DNA: TGTGCCAGCACGGCGGGGGACTCCTACAATGAGCAGTTCTTC.

This clone was picked up a small number of times. This chain joins TRBV19 and TRBJ2-3; 7 bases agree with TRBD1. Trimming at V came to 4 bases and at J to 2 bases, leaving 3 bases not matched to a gene. The CDR3 length is 14 residues. CDR1 LNHDA and CDR2 SQIVND come from the germline V gene (reference sequence). CDR3 bases: TGTGCCAGTAGTACCGGGACAGACACAGATACGCAGTATTTT. It encodes CASSTGTDTDTQYF.

The chain links TRBV13 to TRBJ1-2; no firm D call. Trimming stripped 5 bases from V and 3 bases from J, with 10 bases between. Germline V gene data show CDR1 as PRHDT and CDR2 as FYEKMQ (reference sequence). The CDR3 totals 13 residues. Here the CDR3 reads CASSHSGYYGYTF. The DNA of the CDR3 is TGTGCCAGCAGCCATAGTGGCTACTATGGCTACACCTTC.

The chain couples TRBV5-1 to TRBJ2-5; 12 bases are a match to TRBD1. The CDR3 runs 16 residues. The V gene end was trimmed by 3 bases and the J gene end by 5 bases; junction bases not matched to a gene: 8. The germline V gene encodes CDR1 SGHRS and CDR2 YFSETQ. CDR3 nucleotide sequence: TGCGCCAGCAGCTCAATCCGGGACAGGGGGCTTGAGACCCAGTACTTC. Protein sequence: CASSSIRDRGLETQYF.

The rearrangement uses TRBV27 and TRBJ1-2; unclear D gene. Per germline, CDR1 MNHEY and CDR2 SMNVEV (reference sequence). This CDR3 region has 15 residues. Trimming pared 4 bases from V and 4 bases from J, leaving 16 bases between. The CDR3 here is CASSSAGLRSYGYTF. The CDR3 DNA follows: TGTGCCAGCAGTTCGGCGGGTTTACGGAGCTATGGCTACACCTTC.

The rearrangement joins TRBV5-6 to TRBJ2-7, with a weak D call TRBD1 (6 bases). Germline values: CDR1 SGHDT, CDR2 YYEEEE. This CDR3 is built from 13 residues. Trimming cost V 4 bases and J 2 bases, with 10 bases left between them. CDR3 DNA: TGTGCCAGCAGCGACGGACAGACCTACGAGCAGTACTTC. It encodes CASSDGQTYEQYF.

The chain combines TRBV5-4 with TRBJ2-1; D not resolved. The CDR3 consists of 12 residues. Germline loops: CDR1 SGHNT, CDR2 YYREEE (reference sequence). Deletions cut 2 bases from V and 6 bases from J, with 6 bases between. Here the CDR3 reads CASSFGVNEQFF. The CDR3 nucleotides are TGTGCCAGCAGCTTTGGGGTCAATGAGCAGTTCTTC.

This clone has a handful of counts. The rearrangement joins TRBV10-3 to TRBJ2-7; TRBD1 aligns across 10 bases. Germline lookup yields CDR1 ENHRY and CDR2 SYGVKD. The CDR3 is 14 residues long. V shed 6 bases, J shed 3 bases, and the junction held 5 bases outside the gene matches. The DNA for the CDR3 is TGTGCCATCAGGCCCGGGACAGGGGACTACGAGCAGTACTTC. It specifies CAIRPGTGDYEQYF.

The chain has TRBV30 and TRBJ2-3; TRBD2 matches at 8 bases. Germline trimming cut 3 bases from V and 5 bases from J; bases unmatched to any gene: 10. Germline assignment: CDR1 GTSNPN and CDR2 SVGIG (reference sequence). The length of the CDR3 is 15 residues. The CDR3 region is CAWSAGTRYRDTQYF. The CDR3 bases are TGTGCCTGGAGCGCCGGGACTAGATATAGAGATACGCAGTATTTT. Based on the CDR3 plus reference TRBV30 and TRBJ2-3, the full variable domain is SQTIHQWPATLVQPVGSPLSLECTVEGTSNPNLYWYRQAAGRGLQLLFYSVGIGQISSEVPQNLSASRPQDRQFILSSKKLLLSDSGFYLCAWSAGTRYRDTQYFGPGTRLTVL.

There are a few counts of this clone. This rearrangement joins TRBV29-1 to TRBJ1-5, with D unresolved. Germline CDR1 and CDR2: SQVTM and ANQGSEA. Trimming took 0 bases from V and 0 from J, leaving 6 bases between them. The CDR3 is made up of 14 amino acids. The CDR3 DNA is TGCAGCGTTGAAGATGCGGGTAGCAATCAGCCCCAGCATTTT. As protein: CSVEDAGSNQPQHF. Full variable domain (missing parts from reference TRBV29-1 and TRBJ1-5): SAVISQKPSRDICQRGTSLTIQCQVDSQVTMMFWYRQQPGQSLTLIATANQGSEATYESGFVIDKFPISRPNLTFSTLTVSNMSPEDSSIYLCSVEDAGSNQPQHFGDGTRLSIL.

The V call is TRBV7-9, the J call TRBJ1-2; 9 nucleotides line up with TRBD1. The CDR3 is 14 residues long. The germline CDR1 and CDR2 sequences are SEHNR and FQNEAQ (reference sequence). The trim removed 5 bases at V and 4 bases at J, leaving 5 bases unmatched. CDR3 nucleotides: TGTGCCAGCAGCAGCGGGACAGGGCCCTATGGCTACACCTTC. Amino acid sequence: CASSSGTGPYGYTF.

This clone was observed a few times. As DNA, the CDR3 is TGCGCCAGCACCCTGGGACATTTCAACACCGGGGAGCTGTTTTTT. This sequence encodes CASTLGHFNTGELFF. This chain uses TRBV23-1 with TRBJ2-2; tentatively, D is TRBD1 (6 bases). TRBV23-1 is given ORF status, its function remaining uncertain. V lost 7 bases, J lost 2 bases, and 14 bases lay in between. The CDR3 spans 15 residues.

V usage is TRBV9 and J usage is TRBJ2-4, with D possibly TRBD2 on 6 matching bases. CDR3 size: 17 residues. Germline V lookup: CDR1 SGDLS, CDR2 YYNGEE. V gave up 4 bases and J gave up 2 bases, with 19 bases separating them. Here the CDR3 DNA reads TGTGCCAGCAGCCCACTCGGGACCGCGGGACCCAAAAACATTCAGTACTTC. Translated, it gives CASSPLGTAGPKNIQYF.

This chain connects TRBV29-1 to TRBJ1-1; tentative D call: TRBD1 (5 bases). Germline V gene data show CDR1 as SQVTM and CDR2 as ANQGSEA. V was cut by 4 bases and J by 8 bases, with 8 bases left in between. The CDR3 is made up of 10 amino acids. The CDR3 DNA reads as TGCAGCGTTGTCGACAGCGAAGCTTTCTTT. It codes for CSVVDSEAFF.

The CDR3 loop reads CASREREKLFF. In nucleotides, the CDR3 is TGTGCCAGCAGAGAACGGGAAAAACTGTTTTTT. This rearrangement joins TRBV6-1 to TRBJ1-4, with no clear D. The germline V and J ends were trimmed by 6 bases and 8 bases, with 7 bases remaining between them. From germline, CDR1 is MNHNS and CDR2 SASEGT. The CDR3 sequence is 11 residues long.

The V and J genes are TRBV13 and TRBJ2-2, with D unclear. The germline V gene has CDR1 PRHDT and CDR2 FYEKMQ (reference sequence). Trimming pared 7 bases from V and 4 bases from J, leaving 10 bases between. The CDR3 has 13 amino acids. CDR3 region: CASTLQITGELFF. The CDR3 DNA is TGTGCCAGCACCCTCCAGATCACCGGGGAGCTGTTTTTT. The full variable domain, completed using reference TRBV13 and TRBJ2-2, is AAGVIQSPRHLIKEKRETATLKCYPIPRHDTVYWYQQGPGQDPQFLISFYEKMQSDKGSIPDRFSAQQFSDYHSELNMSSLELGDSALYFCASTLQITGELFFGEGSRLTVL.

This chain links TRBV5-6 with TRBJ1-5, with D possibly TRBD1 on 5 matching bases. Trimming stripped 1 base from V and 4 bases from J, with 9 bases between. This CDR3 has 14 residues. The germline gives CDR1 SGHDT, CDR2 YYEEEE. This chain's CDR3 is CASSLLGENQPQHF. DNA for the CDR3: TGTGCCAGCAGCTTGTTGGGGGAGAATCAGCCCCAGCATTTT.

The chain carries TRBV5-1 and TRBJ2-1, with 15 bases matching TRBD2. This CDR3 spans 21 amino acids. Looked up from germline, CDR1 is SGHRS and CDR2 is YFSETQ. J was trimmed by 4 bases and V by 4 bases; bases with no gene match: 18. The CDR3: CASSPAHRTGLAGGRYNEQFF. CDR3 coding DNA: TGCGCCAGCAGCCCAGCCCACAGGACCGGACTAGCGGGGGGGCGGTACAATGAGCAGTTCTTC.

This clone was counted at least ten times. V usage is TRBV6-5 and J usage is TRBJ2-2; the match to TRBD2 covers 8 bases. The CDR3 consists of 15 residues. Germline V gene sequence: CDR1 MNHEY, CDR2 SVGAGI. Losses at the gene ends were 6 bases for V and 6 bases for J; bases not matched to a gene: 9. CDR3 sequence (DNA): TGTGCCAGCAGGCCCGGGGGGGCTGATGCCGGGGAGCTGTTTTTT. The encoded protein is CASRPGGADAGELFF.